The rows below give T cell receptor beta chains drawn from one sample of a study of molecular identifiers for immune sequencing clone quantification. TCRdb itself ran the PCR reads through MiXCR, one entry per CDR3 protein. The profile shows under 75,000 distinct CDR3 sequences, roughly a fifth of them singletons. Sequencing was carried out using naive CD8+ T cells from blood, with Jurkat cell RNA spiked in. The receptors were sampled from a human donor in good health. Some libraries in this study had Jurkat cell RNA spiked in. CDR3s include the opening cysteine and the closing phenylalanine or tryptophan. The D gene is left open where the match is weak. Rows give clone size only sometimes, using once, few, many, or a class for an expanded clone.

.	14	TRBV7-2	.	TRBJ2-1	TGTGCCAGCAGCCCCGCGAATCTTTCCCCTGCGCAGTTCTTC	CASSPANLSPAQFF
.	15	TRBV14	many	TRBJ2-7	TGTGCCAGCAGCCACCACGCGGGGATTACCTACGAGCAGTACTTC	CASSHHAGITYEQYF
.	16	TRBV4-2	many	TRBJ2-1	TGTGCCAGCAGCCAAGATATGTTCGACTCCTACAATGAGCAGTTCTTC	CASSQDMFDSYNEQFF
TRBD2	16	TRBV2	many	TRBJ2-3	TGTGCCAGCAGTGAAGTAGCGGGAGGGCCCACAGATACGCAGTATTTT	CASSEVAGGPTDTQYF
.	13	TRBV19	many	TRBJ1-2	TGTGCCAGTAGCCCGGGACTTTACTATGGCTACACCTTC	CASSPGLYYGYTF
TRBD2	14	TRBV29-1	many	TRBJ2-3	TGCAGCGTTGAAGTTCGGCTAGCGGGAAATACGCAGTATTTT	CSVEVRLAGNTQYF
TRBD1	17	TRBV4-1	.	TRBJ1-1	TGCGCCAGCAGCCAAGATCATACAGGGGCCATGAACACTGAAGCTTTCTTT	CASSQDHTGAMNTEAFF
.	16	TRBV6-4	many	TRBJ2-1	TGTGCCGCCAGATCCCGAGGGCTGCGAACCTACAATGAGCAGTTCTTC	CAARSRGLRTYNEQFF
.	15	TRBV4-3	many	TRBJ1-1	TGCGCCAGCAGCCAAGACTATCTAGTGAACACTGAAGCTTTCTTT	CASSQDYLVNTEAFF
.	14	TRBV6-1	.	TRBJ1-5	TGTGCCAGCAGTGACCGGGACGGCAATCAGCCTCAGCATTTT	CASSDRDGNQPQHF
.	14	TRBV5-1	few	TRBJ2-5	TGCGCCGTCTCAGACGGGGGTATGCAAGAGACCCAGTACTTC	CAVSDGGMQETQYF
TRBD1	14	TRBV12-3/TRBV12-4	.	TRBJ1-5	TGTGCCAGCAGCCCAGACAGGGGAGGTCAGCCCCAGCATTTT	CASSPDRGGQPQHF
.	14	TRBV29-1	.	TRBJ2-1	TGCAGCGTTGAAGATAGCGCCCCAAGGGGTGAGCAGCTCTTC	CSVEDSAPRGEQLF
.	17	TRBV29-1	many	TRBJ2-1	TGCAGCGTTGAGGGAGGAGGGGGTTTTAGCTCCTACAATGAGCAGTTCTTC	CSVEGGGGFSSYNEQFF
.	13	TRBV19	few	TRBJ2-1	TGTGCCAGTAGCACCGGCGGGAACAATGAGCAGTTCTTC	CASSTGGNNEQFF
.	13	TRBV24-1	.	TRBJ1-5	TGTGCCACCAGTGATATCGGGTATCAGCCCCAGCATTTT	CATSDIGYQPQHF
TRBD1	18	TRBV20-1	many	TRBJ1-5	TGCAGTGCTAGGCCGACCCTACTGACCGACAGGGACAATCAGCCCCAGCATTTT	CSARPTLLTDRDNQPQHF
TRBD1	12	TRBV7-9	many	TRBJ2-3	TGTGCCAGCAGCGGAGTTGACAGGGGACGATATTTT	CASSGVDRGRYF
.	13	TRBV3-1	many	TRBJ2-5	TGTGCCAGCAGCCAGGGGGCCGGGGAGACCCAGTACTTC	CASSQGAGETQYF
.	12	TRBV6-5	.	TRBJ1-1	TGTGCCAGCTCGCCCGGGGCCACTGGAGCTTTCTTT	CASSPGATGAFF
.	13	TRBV19	many	TRBJ1-1	TGTGCCAGTAGTATACCCGGGGACACTGAAGCTTTCTTT	CASSIPGDTEAFF
.	13	TRBV29-1	.	TRBJ2-1	TGCAGCGTTTTAGACAGCTCCTACAATGAGCAGTTCTTC	CSVLDSSYNEQFF
.	12	TRBV9	many	TRBJ2-1	TGTGCCAGCAGCCCCCTTGACGGTGAGCAGTTCTTC	CASSPLDGEQFF
.	12	TRBV11-2	many	TRBJ2-3	TGTGCCAGCAGCTCGTGGGCGGGTACGCAGTATTTT	CASSSWAGTQYF
TRBD2	17	TRBV9	many	TRBJ2-3	TGTGCCAGCAGCGTATACTCCGGGGAAGCGGGAGCAGATACGCAGTATTTT	CASSVYSGEAGADTQYF
.	15	TRBV2	.	TRBJ1-2	TGTGCCAGCAGTGACGGCGGGGCGAGAAACTATGGCTACACCTTC	CASSDGGARNYGYTF
.	13	TRBV24-1	.	TRBJ2-5	TGTGCCACCCAGGAGGGTGGAGGAGAGACCCAGTACTTC	CATQEGGGETQYF
.	15	TRBV10-3	.	TRBJ2-5	TGTGCCATCATGGAGGGCCTCAAGGTAGGAGAGACCCAGTACTTC	CAIMEGLKVGETQYF
TRBD2	16	TRBV11-2	many	TRBJ2-1	TGTGCCAGCAGCTTAGCACTAGCGGGGTTCCCCAATGAGCAGTTCTTC	CASSLALAGFPNEQFF
.	12	TRBV6-1	many	TRBJ2-2	TGTGCCAGCAGAAAGGGTTCCGGGGAGCTGTTTTTT	CASRKGSGELFF
.	15	TRBV12-3/TRBV12-4	.	TRBJ1-5	TGTGCCAGCAGTCGGGTCCTGGGAGGCAATCAGCCCCAGCATTTT	CASSRVLGGNQPQHF